The rows below give T cell receptor beta chains drawn from one sample of a study of CD8+ T cells in alopecia areata. TCRdb's table, derived via immunoSEQ multiplex PCR, lists solely in-frame clones and lacks some. This table has about 250,000 clones, 50% to 75% appearing once. Source: CD4+ T cells sorted from blood, taken at week 52, from a patient treated with tofacitinib. The receptors originated from a human donor with alopecia areata. Both conserved end residues are part of each CDR3. A D gene is named only where the DNA matches it firmly. Some rows mark clone size as missing; the rest say once, few, many or name a class of expanded clone.

j_gene: TRBJ2-2; d_gene: .; v_gene: TRBV6-5; abundance: .; CDR3aa: CASSYLAGGPGELFF; CDR3nt: TGTGCCAGCAGTTACTTAGCAGGGGGGCCCGGGGAGCTGTTTTTT
j_gene: TRBJ2-5; d_gene: .; v_gene: TRBV10-2; abundance: .; CDR3aa: CASTSFGTQYF; CDR3nt: TGCGCCAGCACCTCATTCGGGACCCAGTACTTC
j_gene: TRBJ2-7; d_gene: .; v_gene: TRBV30; abundance: .; CDR3aa: CAWSPLGSGEQYF; CDR3nt: TGTGCCTGGAGTCCCCTGGGGTCGGGGGAGCAGTACTTC
j_gene: TRBJ2-7; d_gene: .; v_gene: TRBV4-3; abundance: .; CDR3aa: CASSQWENSYEQYF; CDR3nt: TGCGCCAGCAGCCAATGGGAGAACTCCTACGAGCAGTACTTC
j_gene: TRBJ2-5; d_gene: .; v_gene: TRBV29-1; abundance: .; CDR3aa: CSVGERETQYF; CDR3nt: TGCAGTGTGGGGGAGCGAGAGACCCAGTACTTC
j_gene: TRBJ1-2; d_gene: .; v_gene: TRBV4-2; abundance: .; CDR3aa: CASSQGGFYGYTF; CDR3nt: TGTGCCAGCAGCCAAGGGGGATTCTATGGCTACACCTTC
j_gene: TRBJ1-5; d_gene: .; v_gene: TRBV2; abundance: .; CDR3aa: CASSTQGSNQPQHF; CDR3nt: TGTGCCAGCAGTACGCAGGGGAGCAATCAGCCCCAGCATTTT
j_gene: TRBJ2-5; d_gene: .; v_gene: TRBV19; abundance: once; CDR3aa: CASSPRGPETQYF; CDR3nt: TGTGCCAGTAGTCCCCGGGGGCCCGAGACCCAGTACTTC
j_gene: TRBJ1-6; d_gene: .; v_gene: TRBV7-2; abundance: .; CDR3aa: CASRIVQSSYNSPLHF; CDR3nt: TGTGCCAGCAGAATAGTCCAAAGCTCCTATAATTCACCCCTCCACTTT
j_gene: TRBJ2-3; d_gene: .; v_gene: TRBV2; abundance: .; CDR3aa: CASGGAVSTDTQYF; CDR3nt: TGTGCCAGCGGGGGAGCGGTTAGCACAGATACGCAGTATTTT
j_gene: TRBJ2-7; d_gene: .; v_gene: TRBV6-1; abundance: .; CDR3aa: CASTGHPREQYF; CDR3nt: TGTGCCAGCACGGGACACCCACGCGAGCAGTACTTC
j_gene: TRBJ1-2; d_gene: TRBD1; v_gene: TRBV9; abundance: .; CDR3aa: CASSPNAAGGGYTF; CDR3nt: TGTGCCAGCAGCCCAAACGCCGCAGGGGGAGGCTACACCTTC
j_gene: TRBJ2-5; d_gene: TRBD1; v_gene: TRBV5-1; abundance: .; CDR3aa: CASQGVGIETQYF; CDR3nt: TGCGCCAGCCAGGGGGTAGGAATCGAGACCCAGTACTTC
j_gene: TRBJ2-5; d_gene: .; v_gene: TRBV5-1; abundance: few; CDR3aa: CASSLNVPGAQETQYF; CDR3nt: TGCGCCAGCAGCCTCAACGTTCCCGGGGCACAAGAGACCCAGTACTTC
j_gene: TRBJ2-1; d_gene: .; v_gene: TRBV11-2; abundance: few; CDR3aa: CASSLDRGNEQFF; CDR3nt: TGTGCCAGCAGCTTAGACAGGGGCAATGAGCAGTTCTTC
j_gene: TRBJ2-7; d_gene: .; v_gene: TRBV6-1; abundance: .; CDR3aa: CASSEGPGSYEQYF; CDR3nt: TGTGCCAGCAGTGAAGGGCCAGGGAGCTACGAGCAGTACTTC
j_gene: TRBJ2-5; d_gene: TRBD2; v_gene: TRBV7-2; abundance: .; CDR3aa: CASSKRTSGAWTQYF; CDR3nt: TGTGCCAGCAGCAAAAGGACTAGCGGGGCGTGGACCCAGTACTTC
j_gene: TRBJ2-7; d_gene: .; v_gene: TRBV18; abundance: .; CDR3aa: CASSLEPGAAYEQYF; CDR3nt: TGTGCCAGCTCACTAGAGCCTGGGGCCGCCTACGAGCAGTACTTC
j_gene: TRBJ1-1; d_gene: .; v_gene: TRBV7-8; abundance: .; CDR3aa: CASSLVVQNTEAFF; CDR3nt: TGTGCCAGCAGCTTAGTTGTCCAGAACACTGAAGCTTTCTTT
j_gene: TRBJ2-7; d_gene: .; v_gene: TRBV10-3; abundance: .; CDR3aa: CAISELAAYEQYF; CDR3nt: TGTGCCATCAGTGAGTTGGCAGCCTACGAGCAGTACTTC
j_gene: TRBJ2-7; d_gene: .; v_gene: TRBV30; abundance: .; CDR3aa: CAWSVLYEQYF; CDR3nt: TGTGCCTGGAGTGTTCTGTACGAGCAGTACTTC
j_gene: TRBJ1-1; d_gene: .; v_gene: TRBV25-1; abundance: .; CDR3aa: CASSGPWPNPAFF; CDR3nt: TGTGCCAGCAGTGGCCCCTGGCCAAACCCTGCTTTCTTT
j_gene: TRBJ2-7; d_gene: .; v_gene: TRBV18; abundance: .; CDR3aa: CASSPRANEQYF; CDR3nt: TGTGCCAGCTCACCACGGGCCAACGAGCAGTACTTC
j_gene: TRBJ2-3; d_gene: .; v_gene: TRBV7-9; abundance: .; CDR3aa: CASTLTASTDTQYF; CDR3nt: TGTGCCAGCACCCTGACAGCTAGCACAGATACGCAGTATTTT
j_gene: TRBJ2-5; d_gene: TRBD1; v_gene: TRBV18; abundance: once; CDR3aa: CASSPFIDRGAKIAQYF; CDR3nt: TGTGCCAGCTCACCATTCATCGACAGGGGGGCCAAGATCGCCCAGTACTTC
j_gene: TRBJ2-5; d_gene: .; v_gene: TRBV30; abundance: .; CDR3aa: CAWSGNSATTQYF; CDR3nt: TGTGCCTGGAGCGGCAACAGTGCCACGACCCAGTACTTC
j_gene: TRBJ2-5; d_gene: TRBD1; v_gene: TRBV30; abundance: .; CDR3aa: CAWRGQGRETQYF; CDR3nt: TGTGCCTGGAGGGGACAGGGGAGAGAGACCCAGTACTTC
j_gene: TRBJ2-7; d_gene: .; v_gene: TRBV2; abundance: .; CDR3aa: CASSEAETSYYEQYF; CDR3nt: TGTGCCAGCAGTGAAGCGGAGACCTCATACTACGAGCAGTACTTC
j_gene: TRBJ1-4; d_gene: .; v_gene: TRBV30; abundance: .; CDR3aa: CAWKGRLNEKLFF; CDR3nt: TGTGCCTGGAAGGGGCGATTAAATGAAAAACTGTTTTTT
j_gene: TRBJ1-2; d_gene: .; v_gene: TRBV29-1; abundance: .; CDR3aa: CSALEVGYGYTF; CDR3nt: TGCAGCGCCCTCGAGGTCGGCTATGGCTACACCTTC
j_gene: TRBJ1-1; d_gene: .; v_gene: TRBV10-2; abundance: .; CDR3aa: CASSENTEAFF; CDR3nt: TGCGCCAGCAGTGAGAACACTGAAGCTTTCTTT
j_gene: TRBJ1-1; d_gene: .; v_gene: TRBV29-1; abundance: few; CDR3aa: CSVARRREAFF; CDR3nt: TGCAGCGTGGCCAGACGGAGGGAAGCTTTCTTT
j_gene: TRBJ2-2; d_gene: .; v_gene: TRBV5-1; abundance: once; CDR3aa: CASSLVQGNGELFF; CDR3nt: TGCGCCAGCAGCTTGGTCCAGGGGAACGGGGAGCTGTTTTTT
j_gene: TRBJ2-7; d_gene: .; v_gene: TRBV9; abundance: .; CDR3aa: CASSVGPLTLEQYF; CDR3nt: TGTGCCAGCAGCGTAGGTCCGCTGACACTAGAGCAGTACTTC
j_gene: TRBJ1-4; d_gene: .; v_gene: TRBV27; abundance: .; CDR3aa: CASRRLFTATNEKLFF; CDR3nt: TGTGCCAGCAGACGTCTATTCACGGCAACTAATGAAAAACTGTTTTTT
j_gene: TRBJ2-5; d_gene: TRBD1; v_gene: TRBV7-9; abundance: .; CDR3aa: CASGGQVYQETQYF; CDR3nt: TGTGCCAGCGGGGGACAGGTATACCAAGAGACCCAGTACTTC
j_gene: TRBJ1-6; d_gene: .; v_gene: TRBV5-1; abundance: .; CDR3aa: CASSLAPGNSPLHF; CDR3nt: TGCGCCAGCAGCTTGGCCCCCGGCAACTCACCCCTCCACTTT
j_gene: TRBJ2-7; d_gene: .; v_gene: TRBV5-1; abundance: .; CDR3aa: CASSLVEGPYEQYF; CDR3nt: TGCGCCAGCAGCTTGGTCGAGGGGCCCTACGAGCAGTACTTC
j_gene: TRBJ2-7; d_gene: .; v_gene: TRBV20-1; abundance: .; CDR3aa: CSATGAYEQYF; CDR3nt: TGCAGTGCTACCGGGGCCTACGAGCAGTACTTC
j_gene: TRBJ2-5; d_gene: .; v_gene: TRBV5-1; abundance: .; CDR3aa: CASSFQQGETQYF; CDR3nt: TGCGCCAGCAGCTTTCAACAGGGAGAGACCCAGTACTTC
j_gene: TRBJ2-5; d_gene: TRBD2; v_gene: TRBV25-1; abundance: .; CDR3aa: CASSEFRGGKETQYF; CDR3nt: TGTGCCAGCAGTGAATTTCGGGGAGGGAAAGAGACCCAGTACTTC
j_gene: TRBJ1-5; d_gene: TRBD1; v_gene: TRBV2; abundance: .; CDR3aa: CASDRDNQPQHF; CDR3nt: TGTGCCAGCGACAGGGACAATCAGCCCCAGCATTTT
j_gene: TRBJ2-7; d_gene: TRBD1; v_gene: TRBV4-1; abundance: few; CDR3aa: CASSFDRGGYEQYF; CDR3nt: TGCGCCAGCAGCTTTGACAGGGGCGGCTACGAGCAGTACTTC
j_gene: TRBJ1-2; d_gene: .; v_gene: TRBV19; abundance: .; CDR3aa: CAVTRGGSYGYTF; CDR3nt: TGTGCCGTCACGAGGGGGGGATCCTATGGCTACACCTTC
j_gene: TRBJ2-5; d_gene: .; v_gene: TRBV29-1; abundance: few; CDR3aa: CSVAAGIETQYF; CDR3nt: TGCAGCGTCGCCGCCGGGATCGAGACCCAGTACTTC
j_gene: TRBJ2-3; d_gene: .; v_gene: TRBV29-1; abundance: .; CDR3aa: CSGGVRRDTQYF; CDR3nt: TGCAGCGGAGGGGTCCGTAGGGATACGCAGTATTTT
j_gene: TRBJ1-1; d_gene: .; v_gene: TRBV29-1; abundance: once; CDR3aa: CSVEGGANTEAFF; CDR3nt: TGCAGCGTTGAAGGGGGCGCGAACACTGAAGCTTTCTTT
j_gene: TRBJ2-7; d_gene: .; v_gene: TRBV5-4; abundance: few; CDR3aa: CASSLDRALTYEQYF; CDR3nt: TGTGCCAGCAGCCTAGACCGAGCGTTGACCTACGAGCAGTACTTC
j_gene: TRBJ1-3; d_gene: .; v_gene: TRBV5-1; abundance: .; CDR3aa: CASSLTSLSGNTIYF; CDR3nt: TGCGCCAGCAGCTTGACGAGTCTCTCTGGAAACACCATATATTTT
j_gene: TRBJ1-2; d_gene: TRBD1; v_gene: TRBV6-8; abundance: few; CDR3aa: CASSRDRINRGYTF; CDR3nt: TGTGCCAGCAGCCGGGACAGGATCAATCGAGGCTACACCTTC
j_gene: TRBJ2-1; d_gene: TRBD2; v_gene: TRBV7-3; abundance: few; CDR3aa: CASSSYGGSYNEQFF; CDR3nt: TGTGCCAGCAGCTCATACGGGGGGTCCTACAATGAGCAGTTCTTC
j_gene: TRBJ2-1; d_gene: .; v_gene: TRBV9; abundance: .; CDR3aa: CASSVALNEQFF; CDR3nt: TGTGCCAGCAGCGTAGCTCTCAATGAGCAGTTCTTC
j_gene: TRBJ1-2; d_gene: .; v_gene: TRBV7-2; abundance: .; CDR3aa: CASSSGRGAGYGYTF; CDR3nt: TGTGCCAGCAGCTCCGGACGGGGGGCTGGGTATGGCTACACCTTC
j_gene: TRBJ2-7; d_gene: .; v_gene: TRBV7-3; abundance: .; CDR3aa: CASSLRRDSYEQYF; CDR3nt: TGTGCCAGCAGCCTAAGGAGGGACTCCTACGAGCAGTACTTC
j_gene: TRBJ2-5; d_gene: TRBD2; v_gene: TRBV15; abundance: .; CDR3aa: CATSRSGLAGGETQYF; CDR3nt: TGTGCCACCAGCAGATCGGGACTAGCGGGGGGAGAGACCCAGTACTTC
j_gene: TRBJ2-1; d_gene: TRBD2; v_gene: TRBV10-3; abundance: .; CDR3aa: CAAAAGDIYNEQFF; CDR3nt: TGTGCCGCTGCAGCGGGAGATATCTACAATGAGCAGTTCTTC
j_gene: TRBJ1-5; d_gene: .; v_gene: TRBV6-5; abundance: few; CDR3aa: CASSGLGGQPQHF; CDR3nt: TGTGCCAGCAGTGGACTAGGTGGTCAGCCCCAGCATTTT
j_gene: TRBJ1-1; d_gene: .; v_gene: TRBV11-1; abundance: .; CDR3aa: CASSLRRGSVGTEAFF; CDR3nt: TGTGCCAGCAGCTTAAGGAGGGGGAGTGTAGGCACTGAAGCTTTCTTT
j_gene: TRBJ2-1; d_gene: TRBD2; v_gene: TRBV4-3; abundance: .; CDR3aa: CASSQGGLAGGEQFF; CDR3nt: TGCGCCAGCAGCCAAGGGGGACTAGCGGGGGGCGAGCAGTTCTTC
j_gene: TRBJ2-2; d_gene: .; v_gene: TRBV6-5; abundance: .; CDR3aa: CASSYLGGQGELFF; CDR3nt: TGTGCCAGCAGTTACCTTGGGGGGCAAGGGGAGCTGTTTTTT